This T cell receptor (beta chain) stems from a study of shared clonotypes between healthy human individuals. Turning to the study itself: The study drew on a couple of women and three men aged 18 to 49 as donors.

The protocol was immunoSEQ multiplex PCR, while the TCRdb copy is restricted to in-frame clones and leaves out a portion. The sample yields more than 900,000 clones, 75% to 85% seen once. Every donor, a Caucasian adult, lived in Nashville, Tennessee. Per the germline V gene, CDR1 is ENHRY and CDR2 is SYGVKD. The CDR3 loop spans 15 amino acids. V shed 3 bases and J 2 bases; nucleotides not matched to a gene: 4. This clonotype was obtained from a man aged 18 to 29 in good health. Some clones in this sample may be carry-over from other donors' samples. The rearrangement joins TRBV10-3 to TRBJ1-2, with TRBD1 matching 9 bases. What was sequenced was memory CD4+ T cells from PBMCs. Subset in this sample: CD45RA-negative fraction. The DNA of the CDR3 is TGTGCCATCAGTGAAGTGGACAGGGGAAACTATGGCTACACCTTC. Protein: CAISEVDRGNYGYTF.